The 21 T cell receptor beta chains presented below share a single source sample, sequenced in a study of tumor-infiltrating lymphocytes in primary liver carcinoma (dated by TCRdb to between 2016 and 2019). Blood RNA was extracted from unsorted whole blood with TRIzol reagent; germline DNA came from the DNeasy Blood & Tissue kit. Sequencing took place on an Illumina HiSeq 2500. Using a constant-region primer and ProtoScript II reverse transcriptase, TCRbeta-specific cDNA was reverse-transcribed from 400 to 550 ng total RNA. Three nested multiplex PCR rounds, following a slightly modified ARM-PCR procedure, were used to build the TCRbeta libraries. Each of the first two PCR rounds ran for about 10 cycles using multiplex TRBV1-TRBV30 forward primers together with a Cbeta reverse primer. TCRdb trimmed the raw reads at Q25, called clones with MiXCR and kept productive beta chains. Each entry merges the rows of one CDR3 protein and shows their most common DNA and genes. In all, the sample holds approximately 330,000 distinct CDR3 sequences, and approximately 65% of those were seen once. Clones ranked in the top ten supply roughly 6% of the sample.

Sequenced input: peripheral blood. The source is a man between 40 and 49 years old with primary liver carcinoma and hepatitis B virus infection.

With regard to this clonotype: Sequence at one end of the junction differs from germline and may be a read error. The genes are TRBV11-2 and TRBJ2-3, with D hard to call. Germline CDR1 reads SGHAT; CDR2 reads FQNNGV. The CDR3 is 15 residues long. CDR3 loop: CASRLGTSSTDTQYF. CDR3 coding DNA: TGTGCAAGCAGGTTAGGCACCTCTAGCACAGATACGCAGTATTTT.

Comments on this clonotype: A read error may produce the germline difference seen at one junction end. The chain couples TRBV11-1 to TRBJ1-1, with D possibly matching TRBD1 (6 bases). Germline assignment: CDR1 SGHAT and CDR2 FQDESV (reference sequence). The CDR3 contains 15 residues. The CDR3 sequence: CVSSKDRSLDTEAFF. The CDR3 nucleotides read TGTGTCAGCAGCAAAGACAGGAGTTTGGATACTGAAGCTTTCTTT.

This clonotype is termed medium-sized. Here the CDR3 DNA reads TGTGCCAGCAGCTTAGTTGGGGGGCGCTATGGCTACACCTTC. This codes for CASSLVGGRYGYTF. The chain carries TRBV11-2 and TRBJ1-2; perhaps TRBD1 as D (6 bases). Trimming pared 1 base from V and 4 bases from J, leaving 10 bases between. The germline gives CDR1 SGHAT, CDR2 FQNNGV. The CDR3 runs 14 residues.

As regards this clonotype: Sequence at one end of the junction differs from germline and may be a read error. The chain links TRBV11-2 to TRBJ2-1; D gene ambiguous. Germline CDR1 and CDR2: SGHAT and FQNNGV. The CDR3 runs 13 residues. CDR3 nucleotide sequence: TGTGTCAGCAACTTAGAATCATACAATGAGCAGTTCTTC. Amino acid sequence: CVSNLESYNEQFF. The full variable domain, its missing parts supplied by reference TRBV11-2 and TRBJ2-1, is EAGVAQSPRYKIIEKRQSVAFWCNPISGHATLYWYQQILGQGPKLLIQFQNNGVVDDSQLPKDRFSAERLKGVDSTLKIQPAKLEDSAVYLCVSNLESYNEQFFGPGTRLTVL.

The chain uses TRBV2 and TRBJ1-6; D unclear. Trimming cost V 1 base and J 7 bases, with 11 bases left between them. The CDR3 contains 15 residues. Germline CDR1 reads SNHLY; CDR2 reads FYNNEI. The CDR3 DNA is TGTGCCAGCAGTGAAGTTTCTTCGTCCAATTCACCCCTCCACTTT. Protein product: CASSEVSSSNSPLHF.

This clonotype was observed a handful of times. One junction end disagrees with the germline gene, perhaps due to a read error. The chain joins TRBV11-2 to TRBJ2-1; the match to TRBD2 covers 8 bases. The CDR3 runs to 16 residues. Per germline, CDR1 SGHAT and CDR2 FQNNGV. The CDR3 sequence is CASSMAGGISYNGQFF. The CDR3 nucleotides are TGTGCCAGCAGTATGGCGGGAGGTATCTCCTACAATGGGCAGTTCTTC.

This chain joins TRBV10-3 and TRBJ2-7; no reliable D call. Looked up from germline, CDR1 is ENHRY and CDR2 is SYGVKD. The CDR3 length is 13 residues. V was shortened by 2 bases and J by 7 bases, with 12 bases between the two germline ends. The CDR3 loop reads CAISEQAQWEQYF. CDR3 nucleotide sequence: TGTGCCATCAGTGAGCAGGCCCAGTGGGAGCAGTACTTC.

The chain is built from TRBV11-2 and TRBJ2-7, with TRBD2 matching over 9 bases. Germline assignment: CDR1 SGHAT and CDR2 FQNNGV. This CDR3 has 16 residues. The J segment lost 4 bases and the V segment lost 8 bases, leaving 15 bases of the junction unmatched. For the CDR3, the DNA is TGTGCCAGCCGCGGGACTAGCTGGAGGGCATTGTACGAGCAGTACTTC. Its translation: CASRGTSWRALYEQYF.

For this clonotype: The junction departs from the called germline gene at one end, perhaps through a read error. V usage is TRBV7-9 and J usage is TRBJ2-7; TRBD1 or TRBD2 may be the D gene (5 bases each). Germline CDR1 and CDR2: SEHNR and FQNEAQ (reference sequence). The CDR3 contains 15 residues. CDR3 sequence (DNA): TGTGCCGGCAGCTTAGGGGACGACGGAGCCTACGAGCAGTACTTC. This codes for CAGSLGDDGAYEQYF. The full variable domain, its missing parts supplied by reference TRBV7-9 and TRBJ2-7, is DTGVSQNPRHKITKRGQNVTFRCDPISEHNRLYWYRQTLGQGPEFLTYFQNEAQLEKSRLLSDRFSAERPKGSFSTLEIQRTEQGDSAMYLCAGSLGDDGAYEQYFGPGTRLTVT.

This clonotype was found once. One end of the junction does not line up with germline, which may come from a read error. This sequence joins TRBV11-2 and TRBJ2-3; 7 nucleotides match TRBD1. The length of the CDR3 is 15 residues. Germline CDR1 and CDR2: SGHAT and FQNNGV. The CDR3 is CASSPRGRGTDTRYF. In DNA form, the CDR3 reads TGCGCCAGCAGTCCTCGGGGCAGGGGGACAGATACGCGGTATTTT.

This clonotype appeared a single time. The chain has TRBV2 and TRBJ2-5, with unresolved D. Germline CDR1 reads SNHLY; CDR2 reads FYNNEI. This CDR3 region has 15 residues. The CDR3 protein is CVSAPGLDPQETQYF. The CDR3 bases are TGTGTCAGTGCACCGGGCCTCGACCCGCAAGAGACCCAGTACTTC. The full variable domain, rest sourced from reference TRBV2 and TRBJ2-5, is EPEVTQTPSHQVTQMGQEVILRCVPISNHLYFYWYRQILGQKVEFLVSFYNNEISEKSEIFDDQFSVERPDGSNFTLKIRSTKLEDSAMYFCVSAPGLDPQETQYFGPGTRLLVL.

The gene calls are TRBV11-2 and TRBJ2-1, with D perhaps matching TRBD1 (6 bases). V lost 1 base to trimming and J lost 9 bases, with 19 bases between them. The CDR3 runs to 16 residues. CDR1 SGHAT and CDR2 FQNNGV come from the germline V gene. The CDR3 loop is CASSLGGDMAYCEQFF. Here the CDR3 DNA reads TGTGCCAGCAGCTTAGGAGGGGACATGGCATACTGTGAGCAGTTCTTC.

Comment on this clonotype: A read error may produce the germline difference seen at one junction end. This CDR3 is CASGPQFGVRGSRNTEPFF. In DNA, the CDR3 is TGTGCCAGCGGTCCTCAATTCGGTGTCCGGGGAAGCCGGAACACTGAACCTTTCTTT. This sequence joins TRBV11-2 and TRBJ1-1; D uncertain. The CDR3 consists of 19 residues. Germline CDR1 reads SGHAT; CDR2 reads FQNNGV.

The J gene is TRBJ2-7, the V gene TRBV11-3; D might be TRBD2 (6 bases). This CDR3 region has 13 residues. V was shortened by 3 bases and J by 8 bases, with 14 bases between the two germline ends. From germline, CDR1 is SGHNT and CDR2 YENEEA. DNA of the CDR3: TGTGCCAGCAGCTTTCGGGGGAGCTCCCAGCAGTACTTC. This sequence encodes CASSFRGSSQQYF.

Points on this clonotype: A read error is possible here, since a much larger clone lies one base away. The chain recombines TRBV6-1 with TRBJ2-5; 8 bases fit TRBD1. Germline loops: CDR1 MNHNS, CDR2 SASEGT. The CDR3 loop spans 14 amino acids. Germline trimming cut 4 bases from V and 4 bases from J; bases unmatched to any gene: 5. CDR3 nucleotides: TGTGCCAGCAGTGTAGCAACAGGGGGAGAGACCCAGTACTTC. It yields the protein CASSVATGGETQYF.

V is TRBV4-3 and J is TRBJ1-1; TRBD1 is a possible D gene (5 bases). V was cut by 3 bases and J by 1 base, with 6 bases left in between. The V gene's germline CDR1 is LGHNA and CDR2 YSLEER. This CDR3 comprises 13 residues. The CDR3, as DNA: TGCGCCAGCAGCCAGGGGACGAACACTGAAGCTTTCTTT. Its protein is CASSQGTNTEAFF.

This clonotype was observed many times. This chain connects TRBV29-1 to TRBJ1-2, with TRBD1 as a possible D gene (5 bases). The CDR3 loop spans 13 amino acids. The germline gives CDR1 SQVTM, CDR2 ANQGSEA. The V end was cut by 3 bases, the J end by 4 bases, with 12 bases between. Written as DNA, the CDR3 is TGCAGCGTTGATTTACAGGTTCTCTATGGCTACACCTTC. Its protein is CSVDLQVLYGYTF.

This clonotype was seen more than once but under ten times. This sequence may be a read error, since a much larger clone differs from it by one base. The chain has TRBV29-1 and TRBJ2-4; TRBD1 agrees at 11 bases. Per germline, CDR1 SQVTM and CDR2 ANQGSEA. This CDR3 contains 13 residues. Here the CDR3 reads CSGTGTGGNIHYF. CDR3 nucleotide sequence: TGCAGCGGGACCGGGACAGGGGGAAACATTCACTACTTC.

As concerns this clonotype: The junction departs from germline at one end; a sequencing error may be responsible. The chain uses TRBV6-6 and TRBJ1-6; 9 bases line up with TRBD1. CDR3 length: 15 residues. Germline V gives CDR1 MNHNY, CDR2 SVGAGI (reference sequence). CDR3 DNA: TGTGCCAGCAGTACCGGGACAGGGATTAATTCACGCCTCCACTTT. Translating it yields CASSTGTGINSRLHF.

V and J are TRBV4-1 and TRBJ2-3; 8 bases line up with TRBD1. This CDR3 region has 15 residues. In germline, CDR1 is MGHRA, CDR2 YSYEKL. The V and J ends lost 5 bases and 5 bases, in that order; junction bases with no gene match: 9. This chain's CDR3 is CASSSGQGMLDTQYF. CDR3 bases: TGCGCCAGCAGCAGCGGACAGGGTATGTTAGATACGCAGTATTTT.

About this clonotype: A much larger clone differs from this one at a single base, so this may be a read error. The chain combines TRBV14 with TRBJ2-5; maybe TRBD2 (5 bases). The CDR3 extends over 16 amino acids. The germline CDR1 and CDR2 sequences are SGHDN and FVKESK. CDR3 sequence (DNA): TGTTCCAGCAGCCAAGAAATTTCCGGGCAGCGGGAGACCCAGTACTTC. Translated: CSSSQEISGQRETQYF.